This T cell receptor beta chain originates from a study of patients and donors after allogeneic stem cell transplantation. There are many counts of this clonotype. The germline V gene encodes CDR1 LNHDA and CDR2 SQIVND (reference sequence). Trimming left V 8 bases short and J 3 bases short, with 4 bases between. CDR3 length: 10 amino acids. One entry per CDR3 protein, called by TCRdb with MiXCR from the RT-PCR reads. Among 9,500 to 10,000 distinct CDR3 sequences listed, about 6% were seen once. This clonotype was obtained from a human donor who was either an allogeneic HSCT recipient or a stem cell or donor lymphocyte infusion donor (not recorded which). It is not recorded whose cells these are; they may come from a transplant donor. The rearrangement uses TRBV19 and TRBJ1-1; D gene uncertain. The material sequenced was blood, either unsorted or a sorted T cell fraction (not recorded which). The DNA for the CDR3 is TGTGCCAGTTGGGACACTGAAGCTTTCTTT. Protein: CASWDTEAFF.